This paragraph reports one TCR beta chain. Its antigen is as yet unknown. One end of the junction does not line up with germline, which may come from a read error. Researchers ran the PCR with 60 Vbeta and 13 Jbeta primers. The data were produced by immunoSEQ multiplex PCR, yet TCRdb's version contains in-frame clones alone and is incomplete. Among around 150,000 clones, 75% to 80% were seen once, and the ten largest hold roughly 0.69%. The CDR3 contains 13 residues. The germline V gene has CDR1 SNHLY and CDR2 FYNNEI. This sample stems from a study of cytomegalovirus exposure and HLA in healthy donors. Study results and limitations: From TCR beta sequences, most subjects' HLA-A and HLA-B alleles were reportedly predicted accurately. By a later analysis, the bulk of CMV-associated TCR beta chains appeared HLA-restricted.

The source material was PBMCs. This TCR was sampled from a male donor in good health and CMV-seronegative. The gene calls are TRBV2 and TRBJ1-6; D call uncertain. Written as DNA, the CDR3 is TGTGCCAGCACCGATGGAGATAACTCACCCCTCCACTTT. As protein: CASTDGDNSPLHF.